These 6 T cell receptor beta chains came from one sample sequenced in a study of blood T cell repertoires in COVID-19. Measured with immunoSEQ multiplex PCR; TCRdb has only the in-frame clones, and not every one. The sample has 200,000 to 250,000 clones, around four fifths seen once. The sample comprised peripheral blood. These receptors were collected from a woman aged 55-75 years with active or convalescent COVID-19.

V and J are TRBV19 and TRBJ1-2, with D uncertain. The CDR3 spans 13 residues. The V end was cut by 4 bases, the J end by 1 base, with 7 bases between. CDR1 is LNHDA, CDR2 SQIVND, per germline (reference sequence). The CDR3 loop is CASSTSLNYGYTF. CDR3 DNA: TGTGCCAGTAGTACTAGCCTTAACTATGGCTACACCTTC.

This chain connects TRBV7-2 to TRBJ1-2; the D is unclear. There are 14 residues in the CDR3. CDR1 is SGHTA and CDR2 is FQGNSA in the germline V gene. V was pared by 0 bases and J by 8 bases, with 13 bases between. In DNA form, the CDR3 reads TGTGCCAGCAGCTTAGCGGCTGGAGCCGCCGGCTACACCTTC. Amino acids: CASSLAAGAAGYTF.

This clone has only one observation. This chain links TRBV13 with TRBJ1-6; D remains ambiguous. With 0 bases removed from V and 8 bases from J, the gap between germline ends came to 8 bases. Germline V CDR1 and CDR2: PRHDT, FYEKMQ (reference sequence). The CDR3 runs to 14 residues. This chain's CDR3 is CASSLGDLDSPLHF. The CDR3 region has the DNA TGTGCCAGCAGCTTAGGGGACTTAGATTCACCCCTCCACTTT.

This chain connects TRBV28 to TRBJ2-1; 10 bases match TRBD2. V shed 4 bases and J 7 bases; nucleotides not matched to a gene: 7. This CDR3 is 15 amino acids long. Germline CDR1 is MDHEN and CDR2 is SYDVKM. Here the CDR3 DNA reads TGTGCCAGCAGTTCCAGCGGGGGGGCCATGAATGAGCAGTTCTTC. This translates into CASSSSGGAMNEQFF. The full variable domain, rest sourced from reference TRBV28 and TRBJ2-1, is DVKVTQSSRYLVKRTGEKVFLECVQDMDHENMFWYRQDPGLGLRLIYFSYDVKMKEKGDIPEGYSVSREKKERFSLILESASTNQTSMYLCASSSSGGAMNEQFFGPGTRLTVL.

This clone has at least ten counts. The rearrangement uses TRBV6-5 and TRBJ2-1, with TRBD1 identical over 10 bases. Looked up from germline, CDR1 is MNHEY and CDR2 is SVGAGI. V gave up 6 bases and J gave up 4 bases; unmatched junction bases: 6. The CDR3 runs to 15 residues. CDR3 sequence: CASSLQGQGYNEQFF. CDR3 nucleotides: TGTGCCAGCAGCTTGCAGGGACAGGGGTACAATGAGCAGTTCTTC.

The J gene is TRBJ1-2, the V gene TRBV5-1; maybe TRBD1 (6 bases). The germline V and J ends were trimmed by 5 bases and 6 bases, with 11 bases remaining between them. The CDR3 loop spans 12 amino acids. The germline CDR1 and CDR2 sequences are SGHRS and YFSETQ. Here the CDR3 DNA reads TGCGCCAGCAGGGACAGCGGAGATGGCTACACCTTC. Its protein product is CASRDSGDGYTF.